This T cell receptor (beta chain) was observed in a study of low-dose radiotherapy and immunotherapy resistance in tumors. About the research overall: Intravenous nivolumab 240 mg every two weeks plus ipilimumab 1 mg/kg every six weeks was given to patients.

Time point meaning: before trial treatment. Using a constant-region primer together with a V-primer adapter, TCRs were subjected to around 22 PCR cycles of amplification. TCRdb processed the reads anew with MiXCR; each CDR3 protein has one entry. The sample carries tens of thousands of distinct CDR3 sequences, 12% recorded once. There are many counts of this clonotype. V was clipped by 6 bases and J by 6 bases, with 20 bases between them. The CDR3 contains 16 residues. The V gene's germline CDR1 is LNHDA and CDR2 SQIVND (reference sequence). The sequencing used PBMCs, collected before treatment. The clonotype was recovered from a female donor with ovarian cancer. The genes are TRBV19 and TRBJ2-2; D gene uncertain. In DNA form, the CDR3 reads TGTGCCAGTAGCCGTGCGGCCGTCACTAAGCCCGGGGAGCTGTTTTTT. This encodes CASSRAAVTKPGELFF.